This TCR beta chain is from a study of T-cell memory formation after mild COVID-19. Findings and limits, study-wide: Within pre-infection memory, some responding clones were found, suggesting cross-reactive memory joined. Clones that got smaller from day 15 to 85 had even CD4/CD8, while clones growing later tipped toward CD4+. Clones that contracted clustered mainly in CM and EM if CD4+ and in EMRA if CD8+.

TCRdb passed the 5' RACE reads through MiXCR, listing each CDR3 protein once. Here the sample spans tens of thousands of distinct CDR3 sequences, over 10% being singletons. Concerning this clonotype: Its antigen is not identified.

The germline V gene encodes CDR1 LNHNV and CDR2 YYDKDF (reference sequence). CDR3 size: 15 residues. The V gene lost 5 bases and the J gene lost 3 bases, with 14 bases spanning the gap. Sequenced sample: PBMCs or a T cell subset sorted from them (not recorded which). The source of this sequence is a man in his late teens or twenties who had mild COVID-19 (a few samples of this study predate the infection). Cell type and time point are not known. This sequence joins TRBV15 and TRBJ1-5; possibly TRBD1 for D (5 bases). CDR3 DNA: TGTGCCACCAGCCCATCCCTGGGGCTCAATCAGCCCCAGCATTTT. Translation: CATSPSLGLNQPQHF.